This T cell receptor (beta chain) was found in a study of beta chain features in type 1 diabetes. Overall study results and limits: Among all four CD4+ subsets, Type 1 diabetes patients had TCRB CDR3s that were moderately but significantly shorter. The question left open here concerned HLA type influencing TCRB rearrangement.

By way of CD45RO/CCR7/CD25/CD127/CD95/CD27, the CD4+ regulatory, stem cell-like memory, central memory and naive cells were sorted. There are 16 residues in the CDR3. Deletions cut 5 bases from V and 2 bases from J, with 17 bases between. The germline CDR1 and CDR2 sequences are SGHTA and FQGNSA. This clone appeared a few times. What it binds is not known. The entirety of the isolated RNA underwent reverse transcription, so expressed TCRB transcripts were sequenced. Data came from immunoSEQ multiplex PCR; TCRdb stores just in-frame clones and leaves some out. The sample consists of 600,000 to 700,000 clones, around an eighth of them appearing once.

The rearrangement links TRBV7-2 to TRBJ2-3; D remains unclear. The TCR comes from a man younger than 35 with type 1 diabetes. Sequenced: naive CD4+ T cells from blood. DNA of the CDR3: TGTGCCAGCAGCCGCCGGCCCGGGCGGACCACAGATACGCAGTATTTT. It translates to CASSRRPGRTTDTQYF.